This TCR beta chain was captured by sequencing in a study of PD-L1 blockade in urothelial cancer. With 3 bases clipped from V and 6 bases from J, the junction kept 6 bases outside the gene matches. Per germline, CDR1 LNHDA and CDR2 SQIVND (reference sequence). The CDR3 is 14 amino acids. Some clones are missing from TCRdb's copy, which holds only in-frame ones; the method was immunoSEQ multiplex PCR. This sample has about 73,000 clones, with about 89% found just once. The genes are TRBV19 and TRBJ2-7, with 9 bases lining up with TRBD1. The specimen was PBMCs, collected around atezolizumab (anti-PD-L1) treatment. The sequence was obtained from a man aged 55 to 69 with urothelial cancer. The CDR3 region is CASSIRDRVGEQYF. The CDR3 nucleotides read TGTGCCAGTAGTATCCGGGACAGGGTAGGCGAGCAGTACTTC.